Following are 13 T cell receptor beta chains from one sample sequenced in a study of PD-L1 blockade in urothelial cancer listed by TCRdb under 2017. Library prep was done by the immunoSEQ multiplex PCR assay. TCRdb limited this immuneACCESS table to in-frame rearrangements with V and J called. A share of clones is missing; checked studies link under half to unresolved V genes, and the rest is unexplained. This sample comprises tens of thousands of clones, less than 95% of them detected only once. The top ten constitute roughly 0.87% of the sample. The time point label, read with the paper, signifies: peripheral blood 6 weeks after treatment start. Sequences were derived from PBMCs, sampled around atezolizumab (anti-PD-L1) treatment. These receptors were obtained from a woman older than 75 with urothelial cancer.

The CDR3 DNA is TGTGCCAGCATCTCACCGGGTGCGCTTCCCCGTAGCAATCAGCCCCAGCATTTT. As protein: CASISPGALPRSNQPQHF. This chain joins TRBV28 and TRBJ1-5; D is unclear. V lost 7 bases to trimming and J lost 0 bases, with 22 bases between them. Germline CDR1 and CDR2: MDHEN and SYDVKM. This CDR3 comprises 18 residues.

This rearrangement joins TRBV4-1 to TRBJ2-4, with TRBD1 matching over 7 bases. This CDR3 spans 13 amino acids. Germline V CDR1 and CDR2: MGHRA, YSYEKL. The ends lost 3 bases at V and 6 bases at J; junction bases unmatched: 2. CDR3 protein: CASSQPGGNIQYF. CDR3 nucleotide sequence: TGCGCCAGCAGCCAGCCAGGGGGAAACATTCAGTACTTC.

This clone is a singleton in its sample. This rearrangement joins TRBV15 to TRBJ2-1; D may be TRBD1 (6 bases). The V and J ends lost 0 bases and 9 bases respectively, with 12 bases between them. CDR1 is LNHNV, CDR2 YYDKDF, per germline (reference sequence). The CDR3 consists of 14 residues. This CDR3 reads CATSRDRRGGEQFF. CDR3 nucleotide sequence: TGTGCCACCAGCAGAGATCGCAGGGGCGGTGAGCAGTTCTTC.

The chain links TRBV5-1 to TRBJ2-7; tentatively, D is TRBD2 (6 bases). The CDR3 covers 14 residues. CDR1 and CDR2 from the germline V gene are SGHRS and YFSETQ. V gave up 3 bases and J gave up 2 bases, with 12 bases separating them. CDR3 amino acids: CASSSLSGPYEQYF. DNA for the CDR3: TGCGCCAGCAGCTCTTTGAGCGGGCCCTACGAGCAGTACTTC.

The V and J genes are TRBV15 and TRBJ2-1; 8 nucleotides match TRBD2. V lost 5 bases and J lost 3; bases outside the gene matches: 6. There are 15 residues in the CDR3. Germline-derived CDR1 and CDR2 are LNHNV and YYDKDF (reference sequence). CDR3 amino acids: CATSRGGLLYNEQFF. DNA for the CDR3: TGTGCCACCAGCCGGGGGGGACTCCTCTACAATGAGCAGTTCTTC.

This sequence joins TRBV19 and TRBJ1-1; TRBD1 aligns across 8 bases. With 4 bases clipped from V and 5 bases from J, the junction kept 9 bases outside the gene matches. Germline V gene data show CDR1 as LNHDA and CDR2 as SQIVND (reference sequence). The CDR3 extends over 15 amino acids. In DNA, the CDR3 is TGTGCCAGTAGTACCAACAGGGGGGTGAGGACTGAAGCTTTCTTT. It codes for CASSTNRGVRTEAFF.

The chain carries TRBV18 and TRBJ2-7, with 14 positions matching TRBD2. In germline, CDR1 is KGHSH, CDR2 LQKENI. V was clipped by 3 bases and J by 0 bases; unmatched bases: 4. The length of the CDR3 is 17 residues. This CDR3 is CASSPGLAGGFSYEQYF. The CDR3 DNA is TGTGCCAGCTCACCCGGACTAGCGGGAGGATTCTCCTACGAGCAGTACTTC.

J is TRBJ1-2 and V is TRBV28; 7 positions match TRBD1. Trimming at V came to 5 bases and at J to 5 bases, leaving 11 bases not matched to a gene. Germline V gene data show CDR1 as MDHEN and CDR2 as SYDVKM. CDR3 length: 15 amino acids. The CDR3 DNA follows: TGTGCCAGCAGTCTAACGACAGGGCACAGGTATGGCTACACCTTC. This codes for CASSLTTGHRYGYTF.

The V and J genes are TRBV9 and TRBJ2-3, with D possibly TRBD1 on 6 matching bases. The CDR3 contains 16 residues. Germline CDR1 reads SGDLS; CDR2 reads YYNGEE. V shed 3 bases and J shed 6 bases, with 20 bases lying between them. DNA for the CDR3: TGTGCCAGCAGCGAATCTACCGGGACAACTGGGGATACGCAGTATTTT. This gives the protein CASSESTGTTGDTQYF.

This chain uses TRBV10-1 with TRBJ2-7; 14 nucleotides match TRBD2. Trimming cost V 3 bases and J 7 bases; bases outside gene matches: 8. The CDR3 loop spans 16 amino acids. Germline CDR1 and CDR2: WNHNN and SYGVQD (reference sequence). CDR3 in amino acids: CASSEMRTSGRYEQYF. CDR3 nucleotide sequence: TGCGCCAGCAGTGAAATGAGGACTAGCGGGAGGTATGAGCAGTACTTC.

V usage is TRBV6-5 and J usage is TRBJ1-1; the D gene is possibly TRBD1 (5 bases). The CDR3 length is 13 residues. The V end lost 6 bases, the J end lost 3 bases, and 11 bases lay between the germline ends. The germline V gene has CDR1 MNHEY and CDR2 SVGAGI. DNA of the CDR3: TGTGCCAGCAGCTCGGGGGGGGACACTGAAGCTTTCTTT. Residues: CASSSGGDTEAFF.

The V and J genes are TRBV7-3 and TRBJ1-2; TRBD1 aligns across 12 bases. V was clipped by 5 bases and J by 7 bases; unmatched bases: 11. This CDR3 comprises 16 residues. Germline V CDR1 and CDR2: SGHTA, FQGTGA. Here the CDR3 reads CASSPHTRDRGLGYTF. The CDR3 nucleotides are TGTGCCAGCAGCCCCCATACCCGGGACAGGGGGCTTGGCTACACCTTC.

The rearrangement joins TRBV5-4 to TRBJ1-5; the D gene is possibly TRBD1 (6 bases). Germline CDR1 is SGHNT and CDR2 is YYREEE (reference sequence). Trimming removed 0 bases from V and 4 bases from J, with 11 bases in between. The CDR3 sequence is 15 residues long. The CDR3 bases are TGTGCCAGCAGCTTGGCCGGGGGGCCAAATCAGCCCCAGCATTTT. Translating it yields CASSLAGGPNQPQHF.